This T cell receptor (beta chain) was found in a study of metastatic and nonmetastatic thyroid tumors. Across the whole study: Patients with malignant and benign thyroid disease provided blood and tumor or nodule tissue, whose repertoires were compared.

Germline CDR1 is SEHNR and CDR2 is FQNEAQ (reference sequence). The CDR3 length is 14 residues. After removal of 1 base from V and 5 bases from J, the junction contained 4 bases not matched to a gene. Many counts were recorded for this clone. Additional DNA sequences in this sample encode the identical CDR3. As processed by the authors: Construction of a distant-metastasis classifier for papillary thyroid cancer relied on CDR3 differences across clinicopathological groups. TCRdb used MiXCR to call clones anew from the PCR reads. In this record, the V and J calls reflect TCRdb's handling and not the investigators' own analysis. The data contain about 15,000 clones, about 35% of them seen just once; the ten biggest clones take up approximately 11%. The entire patient cohort was treatment-naive prior to thyroid surgery.

Material: tumor tissue. This clonotype was obtained from a male donor with papillary thyroid cancer or a benign thyroid nodule (not recorded which). Some clones in this sample may be carry-over from other donors' samples. The rearrangement joins TRBV7-9 to TRBJ1-1; TRBD1 agrees at 7 bases. The chain's CDR3 is CASSLGTQGTEAFF. DNA for the CDR3: TGTGCCAGCAGCTTAGGAACACAGGGGACTGAAGCTTTCTTT.